This section outlines one T cell receptor (beta chain) sequence together with its context. The V end lost 6 bases, the J end lost 6 bases, and 9 bases lay between the germline ends. The germline V gene encodes CDR1 SEHNR and CDR2 FQNEAQ (reference sequence). This CDR3 comprises 12 residues. Methods used by the authors: The assay estimated nucleated cells by amplifying reference gene primers. Data came from immunoSEQ multiplex PCR; TCRdb stores just in-frame clones and leaves some out. The V and J calls and the clone size are those of that table, but D and trimming were determined from the DNA. In the table there are 450,000 to 500,000 clones, 70% to 90% of which are singletons. This sample was taken from a study of blood T cell repertoires in COVID-19. Study overall: From the United States, Italy and Spain came samples of acute and convalescent COVID-19. Sample material is recorded as cDNA or gDNA derived from T cells, B-cell-depleted T cells, or PBMCs.

What was sequenced was peripheral blood. The chain combines TRBV7-9 with TRBJ1-5; D perhaps matches TRBD1 (5 bases). The sequence derives from a human donor in a cohort sampled during active COVID-19. The CDR3 region has the DNA TGTGCCAGCAGGGGGGAGGGTCAGCCCCAGCATTTT. It encodes CASRGEGQPQHF. The variable domain in full, with the rest retrieved from reference TRBV7-9 and TRBJ1-5, is DTGVSQNPRHKITKRGQNVTFRCDPISEHNRLYWYRQTLGQGPEFLTYFQNEAQLEKSRLLSDRFSAERPKGSFSTLEIQRTEQGDSAMYLCASRGEGQPQHFGDGTRLSIL.